This TCR beta chain derives from a study of T cells in narcolepsy. Germline CDR1 is MNHNS and CDR2 is SASEGT. The V gene lost 8 bases and the J gene lost 3 bases, with 13 bases spanning the gap. The CDR3 consists of 13 residues. Here immunoSEQ multiplex PCR was the method, and the copy in TCRdb shows in-frame clones only, minus some. Of some 13,000 clones in the sample, about 88% were seen once. The rearrangement links TRBV6-1 to TRBJ2-5; D is possibly TRBD2 (5 bases). The clonotype was recovered from a human donor with narcolepsy. The sequencing sample was made of CD45RA- memory CD4+ T cells from PBMCs. In nucleotides, the CDR3 is TGTGCCAGCGTCCGGGGATCAGAAGAGACCCAGTACTTC. Translating gives CASVRGSEETQYF.